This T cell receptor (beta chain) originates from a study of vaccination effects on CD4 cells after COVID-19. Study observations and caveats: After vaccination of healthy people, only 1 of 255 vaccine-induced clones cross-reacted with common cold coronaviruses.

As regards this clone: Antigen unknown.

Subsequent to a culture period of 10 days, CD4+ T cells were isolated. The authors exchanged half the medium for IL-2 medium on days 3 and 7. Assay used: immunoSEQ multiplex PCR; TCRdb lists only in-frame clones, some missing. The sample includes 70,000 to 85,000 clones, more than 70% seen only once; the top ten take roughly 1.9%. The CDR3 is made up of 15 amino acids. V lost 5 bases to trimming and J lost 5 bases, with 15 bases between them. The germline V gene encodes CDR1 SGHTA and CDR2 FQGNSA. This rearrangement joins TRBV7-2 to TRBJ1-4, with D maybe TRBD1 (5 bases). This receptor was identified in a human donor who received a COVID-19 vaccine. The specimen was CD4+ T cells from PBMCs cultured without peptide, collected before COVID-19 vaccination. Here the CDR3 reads CASSPRGGWNEKLFF. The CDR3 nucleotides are TGTGCCAGCAGCCCTCGGGGGGGGTGGAATGAAAAACTGTTTTTT.